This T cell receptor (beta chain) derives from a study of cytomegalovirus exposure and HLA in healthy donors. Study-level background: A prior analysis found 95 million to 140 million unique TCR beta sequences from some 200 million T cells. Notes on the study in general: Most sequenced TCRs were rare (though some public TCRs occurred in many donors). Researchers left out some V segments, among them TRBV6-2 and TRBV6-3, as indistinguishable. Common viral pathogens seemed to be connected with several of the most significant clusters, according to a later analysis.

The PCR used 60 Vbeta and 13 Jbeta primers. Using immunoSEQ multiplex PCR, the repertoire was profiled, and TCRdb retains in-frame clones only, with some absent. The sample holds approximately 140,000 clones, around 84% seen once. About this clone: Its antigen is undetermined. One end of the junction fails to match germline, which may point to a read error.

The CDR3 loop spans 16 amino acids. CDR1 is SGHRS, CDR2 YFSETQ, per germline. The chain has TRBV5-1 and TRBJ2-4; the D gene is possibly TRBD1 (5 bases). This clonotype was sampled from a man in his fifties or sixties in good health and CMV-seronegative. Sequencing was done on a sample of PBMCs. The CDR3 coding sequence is TGCGCTAGCAGCTTGACAAGGGGATTCTTCGGAAACATTCAGTACTTC. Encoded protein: CASSLTRGFFGNIQYF.